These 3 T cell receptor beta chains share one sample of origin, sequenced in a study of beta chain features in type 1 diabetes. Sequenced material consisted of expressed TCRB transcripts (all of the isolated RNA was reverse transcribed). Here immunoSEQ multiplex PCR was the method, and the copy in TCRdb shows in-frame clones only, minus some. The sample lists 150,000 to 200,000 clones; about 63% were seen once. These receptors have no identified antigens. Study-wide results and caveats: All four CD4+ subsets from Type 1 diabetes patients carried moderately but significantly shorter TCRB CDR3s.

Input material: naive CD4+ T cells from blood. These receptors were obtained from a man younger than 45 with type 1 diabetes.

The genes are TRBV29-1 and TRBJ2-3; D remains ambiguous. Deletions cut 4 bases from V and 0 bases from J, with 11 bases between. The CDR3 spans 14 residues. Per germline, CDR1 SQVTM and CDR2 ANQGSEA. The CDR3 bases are TGCAGCGTTGGTACGGCTTCCAGCACAGATACGCAGTATTTT. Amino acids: CSVGTASSTDTQYF.

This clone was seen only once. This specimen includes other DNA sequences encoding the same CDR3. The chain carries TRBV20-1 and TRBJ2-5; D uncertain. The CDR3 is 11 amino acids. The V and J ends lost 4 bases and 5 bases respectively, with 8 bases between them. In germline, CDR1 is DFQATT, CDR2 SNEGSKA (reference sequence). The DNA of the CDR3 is TGCAGTGCTAACCTCGGGGAGACCCAGTACTTC. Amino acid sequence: CSANLGETQYF.

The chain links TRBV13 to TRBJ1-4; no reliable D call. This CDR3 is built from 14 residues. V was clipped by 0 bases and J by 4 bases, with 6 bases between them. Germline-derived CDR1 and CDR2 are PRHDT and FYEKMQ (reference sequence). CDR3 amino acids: CASSLGRSNEKLFF. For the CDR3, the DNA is TGTGCCAGCAGCTTAGGCCGGAGTAATGAAAAACTGTTTTTT.